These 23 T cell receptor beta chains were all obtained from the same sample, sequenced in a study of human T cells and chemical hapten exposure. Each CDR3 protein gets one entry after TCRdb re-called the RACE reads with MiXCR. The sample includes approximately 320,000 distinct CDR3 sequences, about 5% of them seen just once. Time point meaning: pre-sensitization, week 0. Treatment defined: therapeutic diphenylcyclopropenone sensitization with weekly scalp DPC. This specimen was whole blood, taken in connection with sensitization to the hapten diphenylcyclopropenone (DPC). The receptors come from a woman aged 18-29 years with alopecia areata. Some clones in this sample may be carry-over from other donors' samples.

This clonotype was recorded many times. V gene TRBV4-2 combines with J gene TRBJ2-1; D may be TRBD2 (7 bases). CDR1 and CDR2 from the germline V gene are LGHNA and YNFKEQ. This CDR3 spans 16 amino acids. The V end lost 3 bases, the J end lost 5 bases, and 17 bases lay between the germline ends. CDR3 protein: CASSHIEGGGDNEQFF. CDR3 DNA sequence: TGTGCCAGCAGCCACATTGAGGGCGGGGGCGACAATGAGCAGTTCTTC.

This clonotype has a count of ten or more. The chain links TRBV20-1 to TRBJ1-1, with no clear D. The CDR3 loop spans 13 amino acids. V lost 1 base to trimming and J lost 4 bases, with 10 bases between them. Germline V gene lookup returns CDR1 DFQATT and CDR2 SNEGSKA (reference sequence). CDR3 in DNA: TGCAGTGCTAGAGGGGAGGAGATCACTGAAGCTTTCTTT. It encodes CSARGEEITEAFF.

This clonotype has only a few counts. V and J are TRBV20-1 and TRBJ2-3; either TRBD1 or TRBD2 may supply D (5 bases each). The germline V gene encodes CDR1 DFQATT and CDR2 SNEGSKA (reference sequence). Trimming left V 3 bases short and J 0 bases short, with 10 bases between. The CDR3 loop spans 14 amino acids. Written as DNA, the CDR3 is TGCAGTGCTAGTCCGTGGGGGAGCACAGATACGCAGTATTTT. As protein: CSASPWGSTDTQYF.

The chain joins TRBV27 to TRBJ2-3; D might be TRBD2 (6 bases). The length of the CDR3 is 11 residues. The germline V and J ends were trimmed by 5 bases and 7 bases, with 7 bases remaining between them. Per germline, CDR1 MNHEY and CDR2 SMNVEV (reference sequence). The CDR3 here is CASSGGNTQYF. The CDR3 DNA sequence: TGTGCCAGCAGTGGAGGGAATACGCAGTATTTT.

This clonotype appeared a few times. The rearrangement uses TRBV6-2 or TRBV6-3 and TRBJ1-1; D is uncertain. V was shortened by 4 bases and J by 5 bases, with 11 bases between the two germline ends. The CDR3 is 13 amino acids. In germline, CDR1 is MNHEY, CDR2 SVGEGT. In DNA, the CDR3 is TGTGCCAGCAGTTTTAGCCGGGAAACTGAAGCTTTCTTT. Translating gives CASSFSRETEAFF.

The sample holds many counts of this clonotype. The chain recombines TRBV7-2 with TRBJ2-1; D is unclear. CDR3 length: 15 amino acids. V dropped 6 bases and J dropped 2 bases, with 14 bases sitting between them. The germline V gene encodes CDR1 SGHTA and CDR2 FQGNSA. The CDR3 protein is CASRLPGSAYNEQFF. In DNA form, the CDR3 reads TGTGCCAGCAGACTGCCGGGTTCCGCCTACAATGAGCAGTTCTTC.

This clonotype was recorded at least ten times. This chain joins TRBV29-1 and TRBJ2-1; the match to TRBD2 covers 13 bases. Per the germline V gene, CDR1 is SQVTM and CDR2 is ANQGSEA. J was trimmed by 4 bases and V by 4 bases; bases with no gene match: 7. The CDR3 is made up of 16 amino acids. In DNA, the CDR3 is TGCAGCGTTGGGACTAGCGGGAGCTCGGGTTACAATGAGCAGTTCTTC. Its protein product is CSVGTSGSSGYNEQFF.

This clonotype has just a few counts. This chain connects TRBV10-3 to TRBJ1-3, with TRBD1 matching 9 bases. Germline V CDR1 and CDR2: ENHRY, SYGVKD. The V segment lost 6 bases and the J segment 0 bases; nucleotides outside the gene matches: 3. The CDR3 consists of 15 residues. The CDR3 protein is CAIRRTGASGNTIYF. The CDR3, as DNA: TGTGCCATCAGGAGGACAGGGGCCTCTGGAAACACCATATATTTT.

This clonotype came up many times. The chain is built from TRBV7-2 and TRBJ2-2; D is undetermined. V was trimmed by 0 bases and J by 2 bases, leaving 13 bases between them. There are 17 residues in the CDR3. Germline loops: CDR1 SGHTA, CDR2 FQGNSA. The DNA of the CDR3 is TGTGCCAGCAGCTTAGCGATGGCAGCCCCTAACACCGGGGAGCTGTTTTTT. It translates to CASSLAMAAPNTGELFF.

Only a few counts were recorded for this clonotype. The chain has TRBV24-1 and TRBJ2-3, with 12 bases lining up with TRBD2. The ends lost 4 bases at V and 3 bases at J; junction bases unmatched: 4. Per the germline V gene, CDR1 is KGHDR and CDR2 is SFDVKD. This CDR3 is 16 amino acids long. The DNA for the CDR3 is TGTGCCACCAGTGAAAGACTAGCGGGGGATACAGATACGCAGTATTTT. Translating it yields CATSERLAGDTDTQYF.

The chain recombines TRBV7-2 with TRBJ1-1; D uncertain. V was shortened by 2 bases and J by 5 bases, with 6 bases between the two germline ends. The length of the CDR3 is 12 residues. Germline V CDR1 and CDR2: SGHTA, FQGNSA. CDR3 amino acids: CASSLQKTEAFF. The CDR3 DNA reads TGTGCCAGCAGCTTACAAAAAACTGAAGCTTTCTTT.

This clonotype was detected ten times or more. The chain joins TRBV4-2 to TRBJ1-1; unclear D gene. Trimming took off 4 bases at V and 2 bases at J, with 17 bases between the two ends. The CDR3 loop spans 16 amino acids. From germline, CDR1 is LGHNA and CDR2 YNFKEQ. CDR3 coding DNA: TGTGCCAGCAGCCCCACTACGACCGCCACCAACACTGAAGCTTTCTTT. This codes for CASSPTTTATNTEAFF.

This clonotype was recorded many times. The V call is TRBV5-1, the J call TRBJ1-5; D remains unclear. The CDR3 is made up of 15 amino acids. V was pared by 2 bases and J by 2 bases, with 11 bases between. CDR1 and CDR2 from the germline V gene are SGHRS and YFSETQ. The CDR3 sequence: CASSFDPEGNQPQHF. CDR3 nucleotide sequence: TGCGCCAGCAGCTTCGATCCGGAGGGCAATCAGCCCCAGCATTTT.

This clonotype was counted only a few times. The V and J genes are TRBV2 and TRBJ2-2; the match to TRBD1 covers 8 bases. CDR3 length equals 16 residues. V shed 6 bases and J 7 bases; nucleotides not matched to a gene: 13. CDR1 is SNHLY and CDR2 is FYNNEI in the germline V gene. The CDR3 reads CASSPTADRGGGELFF. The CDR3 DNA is TGTGCCAGCAGCCCCACCGCTGACAGGGGCGGCGGGGAGCTGTTTTTT.

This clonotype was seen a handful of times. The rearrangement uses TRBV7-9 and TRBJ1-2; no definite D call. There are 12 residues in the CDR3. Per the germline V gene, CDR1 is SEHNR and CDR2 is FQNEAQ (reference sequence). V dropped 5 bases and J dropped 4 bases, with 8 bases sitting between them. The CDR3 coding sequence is TGTGCCAGCAGCCCCCCCGCCTATGGCTACACCTTC. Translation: CASSPPAYGYTF.

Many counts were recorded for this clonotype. The CDR3 sequence: CSAPGGGADDTQYF. Here the CDR3 DNA reads TGCAGTGCCCCAGGTGGCGGGGCGGACGATACGCAGTATTTT. V usage is TRBV20-1 and J usage is TRBJ2-3; D possibly corresponds to TRBD2 (6 bases). V was pared by 6 bases and J by 6 bases, with 19 bases between. The CDR3 has 14 residues. Germline-derived CDR1 and CDR2 are DFQATT and SNEGSKA (reference sequence).

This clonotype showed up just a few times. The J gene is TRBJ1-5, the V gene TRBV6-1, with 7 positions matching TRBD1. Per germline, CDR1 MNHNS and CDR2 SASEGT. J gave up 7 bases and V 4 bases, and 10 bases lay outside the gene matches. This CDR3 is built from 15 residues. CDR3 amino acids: CASSGAGQTGQPQHF. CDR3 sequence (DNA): TGTGCCAGCAGTGGGGCGGGACAGACCGGCCAGCCCCAGCATTTT.

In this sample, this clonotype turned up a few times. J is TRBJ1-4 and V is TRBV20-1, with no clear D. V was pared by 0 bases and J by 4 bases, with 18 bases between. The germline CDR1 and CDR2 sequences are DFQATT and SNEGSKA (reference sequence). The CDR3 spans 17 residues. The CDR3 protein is CSARDWASPAGNEKLFF. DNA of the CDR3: TGCAGTGCTAGAGATTGGGCATCCCCGGCGGGTAATGAAAAACTGTTTTTT.

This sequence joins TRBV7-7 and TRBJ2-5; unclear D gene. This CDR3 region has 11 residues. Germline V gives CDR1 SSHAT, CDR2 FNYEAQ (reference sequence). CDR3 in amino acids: CASFDKETQYF. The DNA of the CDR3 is TGTGCTAGCTTCGATAAAGAGACCCAGTACTTC.

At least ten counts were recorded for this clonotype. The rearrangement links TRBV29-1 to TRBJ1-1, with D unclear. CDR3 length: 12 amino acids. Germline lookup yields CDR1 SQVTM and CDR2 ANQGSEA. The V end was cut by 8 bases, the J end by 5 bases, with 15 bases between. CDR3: CSPSESGTEAFF. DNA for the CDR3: TGCAGCCCCAGTGAAAGTGGGACTGAAGCTTTCTTT.

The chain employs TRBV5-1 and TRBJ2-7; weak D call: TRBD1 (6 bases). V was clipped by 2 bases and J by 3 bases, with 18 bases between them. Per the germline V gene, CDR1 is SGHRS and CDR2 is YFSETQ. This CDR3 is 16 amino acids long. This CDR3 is CASSLTPGTRIYEQYF. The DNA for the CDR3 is TGCGCCAGCAGCTTAACACCCGGGACACGAATCTACGAGCAGTACTTC.

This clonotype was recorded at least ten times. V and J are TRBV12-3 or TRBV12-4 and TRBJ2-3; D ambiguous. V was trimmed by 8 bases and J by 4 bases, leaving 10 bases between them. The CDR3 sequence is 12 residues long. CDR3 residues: CASRGRSDTQYF. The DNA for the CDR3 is TGTGCCAGCCGTGGCAGATCAGATACGCAGTATTTT.

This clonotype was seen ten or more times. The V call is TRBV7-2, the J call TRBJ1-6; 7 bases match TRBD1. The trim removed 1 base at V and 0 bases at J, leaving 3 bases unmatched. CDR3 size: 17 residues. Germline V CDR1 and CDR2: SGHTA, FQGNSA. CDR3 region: CASSLGGQSSYNSPLHF. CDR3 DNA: TGTGCCAGCAGCTTAGGGGGACAGAGCTCCTATAATTCACCCCTCCACTTT.